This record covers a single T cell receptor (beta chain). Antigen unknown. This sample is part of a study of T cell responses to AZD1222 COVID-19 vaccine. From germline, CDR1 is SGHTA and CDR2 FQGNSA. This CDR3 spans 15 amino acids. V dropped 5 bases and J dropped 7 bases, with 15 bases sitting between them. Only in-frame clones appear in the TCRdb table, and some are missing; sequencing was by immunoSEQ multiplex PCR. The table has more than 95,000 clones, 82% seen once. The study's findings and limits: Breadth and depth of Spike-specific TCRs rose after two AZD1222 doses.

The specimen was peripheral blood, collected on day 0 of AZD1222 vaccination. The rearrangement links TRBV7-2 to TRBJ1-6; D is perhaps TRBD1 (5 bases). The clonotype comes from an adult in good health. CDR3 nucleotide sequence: TGTGCCAGCAGCCCAGTCGGCAGGGCGAATTCACCCCTCCACTTT. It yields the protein CASSPVGRANSPLHF.